These T cell receptor beta chains were read from a single sample in a study of cytomegalovirus exposure and HLA in healthy donors. TCRdb's copy holds only in-frame clones and misses some; the assay was immunoSEQ multiplex PCR. The data show some 110,000 clones, with around 85% seen just once and more than 3% held by the top ten. Sequencing was carried out using PBMCs. The receptor source for this set is a man aged 55 to 70 in good health and CMV-seronegative. Each CDR3 is given without its conserved first and last residue.

J gene | V gene | CDR3 protein
TRBJ2-1 | TRBV10-3 | AISETRGGSVNEQF
TRBJ1-1 | TRBV5-1 | ASSQGWAGVTEAF
TRBJ1-4 | TRBV19 | ASSSGTGYEKLF
TRBJ2-5 | TRBV5-1 | ASSLVAGGQETQY
TRBJ1-5 | TRBV6-5 | ASSLTGGGQPQH
TRBJ1-1 | TRBV7-9 | SSSPTGSEAF
TRBJ1-1 | TRBV5-1 | ASAGGVNTEAF
TRBJ2-1 | TRBV7-2 | ASSLVVRAGEHEQF
TRBJ2-3 | TRBV7-2 | ASSLVRRGGQGTQY
TRBJ2-5 | TRBV19 | ASSGGFETQY
TRBJ2-7 | TRBV11-3 | ASSLGDTGYEQY
TRBJ1-2 | TRBV19 | ASGVQDNYGYT
TRBJ1-1 | TRBV27 | ASSSPGTGTEFRAF
TRBJ2-2 | TRBV13 | ASSIRLAGGLMDGELF
TRBJ1-1 | TRBV6-5 | ASSYNGEPEAF
TRBJ2-1 | TRBV4-2 | ASSQVDNYNEQF
TRBJ2-1 | TRBV6-4 | ASSYDRVPLNEQF
TRBJ1-1 | TRBV19 | ASRGIGNRQNEAF
TRBJ1-2 | TRBV10-2 | ASRDTSNYGYT
TRBJ1-4 | TRBV7-9 | ASSSTGALGEKLF